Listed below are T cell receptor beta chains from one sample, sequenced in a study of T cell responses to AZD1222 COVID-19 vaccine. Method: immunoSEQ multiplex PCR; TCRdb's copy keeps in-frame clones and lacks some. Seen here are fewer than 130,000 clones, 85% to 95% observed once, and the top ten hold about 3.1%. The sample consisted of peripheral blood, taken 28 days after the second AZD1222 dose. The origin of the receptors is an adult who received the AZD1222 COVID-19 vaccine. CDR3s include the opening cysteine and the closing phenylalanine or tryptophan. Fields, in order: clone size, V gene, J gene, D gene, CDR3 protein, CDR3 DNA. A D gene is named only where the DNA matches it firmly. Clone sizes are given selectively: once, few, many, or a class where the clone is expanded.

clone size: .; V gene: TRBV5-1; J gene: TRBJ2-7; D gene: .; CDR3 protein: CASSAEAVSYEQYF; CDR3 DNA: TGCGCCAGCAGCGCAGAAGCGGTCTCCTACGAGCAGTACTTC
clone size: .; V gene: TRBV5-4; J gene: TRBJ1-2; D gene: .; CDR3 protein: CASTGGGGPTNYGYTF; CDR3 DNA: TGTGCCAGCACCGGGGGCGGGGGCCCTACTAACTATGGCTACACCTTC
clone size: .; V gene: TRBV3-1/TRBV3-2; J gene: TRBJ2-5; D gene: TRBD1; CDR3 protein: CASSQVGPQGAGRETQYF; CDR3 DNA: TGTGCCAGCAGCCAAGTGGGACCACAGGGGGCAGGGAGGGAGACCCAGTACTTC
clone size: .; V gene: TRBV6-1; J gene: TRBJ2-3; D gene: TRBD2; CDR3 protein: CASSEPSGTTDTQYF; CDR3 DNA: TGTGCCAGCAGTGAGCCTAGCGGAACCACAGATACGCAGTATTTT
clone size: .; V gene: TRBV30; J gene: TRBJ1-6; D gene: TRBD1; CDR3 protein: CAWSVLGQGRSPLHF; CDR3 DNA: TGTGCCTGGAGTGTACTGGGACAGGGTCGTTCACCCCTCCACTTT
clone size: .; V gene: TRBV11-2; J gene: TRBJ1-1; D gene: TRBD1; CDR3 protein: CASSSGQGALRRIAFF; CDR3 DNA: TGTGCCAGCAGTTCCGGACAGGGGGCCCTGAGGCGTATTGCTTTCTTT
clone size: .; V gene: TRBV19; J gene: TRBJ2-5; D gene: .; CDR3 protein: CASNQGLQETQYF; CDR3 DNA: TGTGCCAGTAATCAGGGTCTCCAAGAGACCCAGTACTTC
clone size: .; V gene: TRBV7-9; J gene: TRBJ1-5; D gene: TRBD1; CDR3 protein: CASSAGQGVRQPQHF; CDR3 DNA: TGTGCCAGCAGCGCGGGACAGGGGGTTCGTCAGCCCCAGCATTTT
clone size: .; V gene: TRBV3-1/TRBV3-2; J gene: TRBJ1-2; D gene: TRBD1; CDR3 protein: CASSLQGNYGYTF; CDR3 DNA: TGTGCCAGCAGCCTACAGGGGAATTATGGCTACACCTTC
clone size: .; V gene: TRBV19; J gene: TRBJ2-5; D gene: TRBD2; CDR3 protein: CASSSGTSRKTQYF; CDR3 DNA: TGTGCCAGTAGTTCCGGGACTAGTAGAAAGACCCAGTACTTC
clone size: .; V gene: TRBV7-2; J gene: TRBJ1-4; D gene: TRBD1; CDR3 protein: CASSIDRGLEKLFF; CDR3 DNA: TGTGCCAGCAGCATTGACAGGGGGCTTGAAAAACTGTTTTTT
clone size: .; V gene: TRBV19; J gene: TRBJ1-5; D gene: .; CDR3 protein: CASSYPPGHVIRGNQPQHF; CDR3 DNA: TGTGCCAGTAGTTACCCACCGGGACATGTTATACGAGGCAATCAGCCCCAGCATTTT
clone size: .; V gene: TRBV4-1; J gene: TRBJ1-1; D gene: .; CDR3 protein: CASSAIGSSEAFF; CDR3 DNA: TGCGCCAGCAGCGCCATCGGTAGCAGCGAAGCTTTCTTT
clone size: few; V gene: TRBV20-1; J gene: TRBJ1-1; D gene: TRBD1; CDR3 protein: CSALRGRGAFF; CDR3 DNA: TGCAGTGCACTCAGGGGGAGGGGAGCTTTCTTT
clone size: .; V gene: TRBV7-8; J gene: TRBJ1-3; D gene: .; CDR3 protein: CASSPREEGAGTIYF; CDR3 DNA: TGTGCCAGCAGCCCGAGAGAAGAAGGTGCAGGAACCATATATTTT
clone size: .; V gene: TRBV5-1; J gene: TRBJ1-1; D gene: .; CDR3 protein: CASSLEVGGRTEAFF; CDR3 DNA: TGCGCCAGCAGCTTGGAGGTGGGGGGAAGGACTGAAGCTTTCTTT
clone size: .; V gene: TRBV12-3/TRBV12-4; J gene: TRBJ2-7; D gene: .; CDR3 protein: CASSSDPYEQYF; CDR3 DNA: TGTGCCAGCAGCTCCGATCCGTACGAGCAGTACTTC
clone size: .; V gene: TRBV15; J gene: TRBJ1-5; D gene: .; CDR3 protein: CATSPIRGGPQHF; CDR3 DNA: TGTGCCACCAGCCCCATTCGTGGTGGGCCCCAGCATTTT
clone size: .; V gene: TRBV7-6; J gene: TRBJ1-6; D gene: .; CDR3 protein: CASSSQGWDNSPLHF; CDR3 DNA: TGTGCCAGCAGTTCTCAGGGGTGGGATAATTCACCCCTCCACTTT
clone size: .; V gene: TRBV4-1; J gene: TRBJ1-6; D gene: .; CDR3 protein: CASSQGGNPPLHF; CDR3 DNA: TGCGCCAGCAGCCAAGGGGGGAATCCACCCCTCCACTTT
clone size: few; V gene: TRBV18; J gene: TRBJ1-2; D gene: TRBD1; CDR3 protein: CASSLGQSYGYTF; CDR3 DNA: TGTGCCAGCTCGTTGGGACAGAGCTATGGCTACACCTTC
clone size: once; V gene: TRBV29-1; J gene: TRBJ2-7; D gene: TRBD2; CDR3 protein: CSVYSGTYEQYF; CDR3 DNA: TGCAGCGTCTATAGCGGGACCTACGAGCAGTACTTC
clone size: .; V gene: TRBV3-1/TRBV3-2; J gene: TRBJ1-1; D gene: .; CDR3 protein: CASSQESLAGYFGEAFF; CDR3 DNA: TGTGCCAGCAGCCAAGAATCCCTTGCAGGGTACTTTGGTGAAGCTTTCTTT
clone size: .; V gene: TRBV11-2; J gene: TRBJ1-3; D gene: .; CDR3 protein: CASSLGAKGNTIYF; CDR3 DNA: TGTGCCAGCAGCTTAGGGGCTAAGGGAAACACCATATATTTT
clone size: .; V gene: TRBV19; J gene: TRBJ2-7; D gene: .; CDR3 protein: CASSIGGGSEQYF; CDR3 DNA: TGTGCCAGTAGTATAGGTGGAGGGTCCGAGCAGTACTTC
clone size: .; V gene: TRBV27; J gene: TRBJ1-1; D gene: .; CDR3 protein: CASRMRENTEAFF; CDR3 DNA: TGTGCCAGCAGAATGAGGGAGAACACTGAAGCTTTCTTT
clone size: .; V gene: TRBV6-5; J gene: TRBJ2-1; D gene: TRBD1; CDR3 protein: CASRLAWDRYNEQFF; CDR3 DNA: TGTGCCAGCAGGCTGGCCTGGGACAGATACAATGAGCAGTTCTTC
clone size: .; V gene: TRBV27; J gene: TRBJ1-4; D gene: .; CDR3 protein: CASSLGQGYEKLFF; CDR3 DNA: TGTGCCAGCAGTTTAGGGCAGGGCTATGAAAAACTGTTTTTT
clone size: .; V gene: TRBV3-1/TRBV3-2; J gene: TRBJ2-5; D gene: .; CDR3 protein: CASSQAGVKETQYF; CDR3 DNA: TGTGCCAGCAGCCAGGCCGGGGTTAAGGAGACCCAGTACTTC
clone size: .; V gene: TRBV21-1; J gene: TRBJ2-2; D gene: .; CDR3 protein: CASIPTGTFFCNGGELFF; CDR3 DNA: TGTGCCAGCATTCCGACCGGGACTTTTTTTTGCAACGGCGGGGAGCTGTTTTTT
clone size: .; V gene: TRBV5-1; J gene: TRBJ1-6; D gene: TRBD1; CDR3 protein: CASSQGQGVSPLHF; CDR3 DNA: TGCGCCAGCAGCCAGGGACAGGGCGTTTCACCCCTCCACTTT
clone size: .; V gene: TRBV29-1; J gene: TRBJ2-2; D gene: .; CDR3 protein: CSVGRPDYLNTGELFF; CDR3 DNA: TGCAGCGTTGGAAGACCCGACTATTTGAACACCGGGGAGCTGTTTTTT
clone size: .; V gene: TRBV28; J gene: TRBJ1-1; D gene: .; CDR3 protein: CASSLDFAGGAVDTEAFF; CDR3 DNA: TGTGCCAGCAGTTTAGATTTTGCCGGGGGGGCGGTGGACACTGAAGCTTTCTTT
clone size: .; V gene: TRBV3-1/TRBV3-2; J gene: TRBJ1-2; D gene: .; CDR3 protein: CASSQITGARTF; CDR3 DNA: TGTGCCAGCAGCCAGATTACGGGGGCCCGCACCTTC
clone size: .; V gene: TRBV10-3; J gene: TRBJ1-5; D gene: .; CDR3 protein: CAISRHSDSNQPQHF; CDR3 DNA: TGTGCCATCAGCCGACACTCAGATAGCAATCAGCCCCAGCATTTT
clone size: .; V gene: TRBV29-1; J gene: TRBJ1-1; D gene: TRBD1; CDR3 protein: CSVEPGQGTEAFF; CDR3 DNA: TGCAGCGTTGAACCGGGACAGGGCACTGAAGCTTTCTTT
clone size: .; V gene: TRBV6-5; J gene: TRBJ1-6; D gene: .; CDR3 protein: CASSRSKGALHF; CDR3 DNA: TGTGCCAGCAGTCGCAGCAAAGGGGCCCTCCACTTT
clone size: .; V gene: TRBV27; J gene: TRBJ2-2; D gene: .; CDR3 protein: CASSQLLKLTGELFF; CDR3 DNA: TGTGCCAGCAGTCAATTACTAAAACTCACCGGGGAGCTGTTTTTT
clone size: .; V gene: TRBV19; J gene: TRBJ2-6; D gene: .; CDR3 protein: CASNQGEGSGANVLTF; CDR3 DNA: TGTGCCAGTAACCAGGGCGAAGGGAGTGGGGCCAACGTCCTGACTTTC
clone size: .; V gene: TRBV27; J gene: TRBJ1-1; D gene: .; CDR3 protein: CASSSRLNTEAFF; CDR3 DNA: TGTGCCAGCAGTTCGAGACTGAACACTGAAGCTTTCTTT
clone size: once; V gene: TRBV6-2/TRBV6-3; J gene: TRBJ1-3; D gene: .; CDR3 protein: CASSLAEGSGNTIYF; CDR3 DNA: TGTGCCAGCAGTCTCGCGGAGGGCTCTGGAAACACCATATATTTT
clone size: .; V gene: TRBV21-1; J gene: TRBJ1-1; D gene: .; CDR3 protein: CASSTNTEAFF; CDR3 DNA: TGTGCCAGCAGCACGAACACTGAAGCTTTCTTT
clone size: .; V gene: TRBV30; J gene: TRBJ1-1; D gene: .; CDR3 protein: CAWSVLRGGAFF; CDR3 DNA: TGTGCCTGGAGTGTACTGAGAGGCGGGGCTTTCTTT
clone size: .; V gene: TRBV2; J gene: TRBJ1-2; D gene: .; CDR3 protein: CASREGPRGGGGYGYTF; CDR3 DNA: TGTGCCAGCAGGGAAGGCCCCCGCGGGGGCGGCGGCTATGGCTACACCTTC
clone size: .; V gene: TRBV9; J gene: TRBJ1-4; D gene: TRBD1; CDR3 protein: CASSVGGQGANEKLFF; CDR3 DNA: TGTGCCAGCAGCGTAGGGGGACAGGGGGCTAATGAAAAACTGTTTTTT
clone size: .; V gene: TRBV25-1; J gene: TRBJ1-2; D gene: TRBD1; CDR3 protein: CASSESQGDLGDGYTF; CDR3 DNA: TGTGCCAGCAGTGAATCCCAGGGGGACCTAGGAGATGGCTACACCTTC
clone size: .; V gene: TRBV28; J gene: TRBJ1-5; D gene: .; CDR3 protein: CASSSPPPLAKGNQPQHF; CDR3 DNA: TGTGCCAGCAGTTCACCCCCCCCGCTGGCGAAGGGCAATCAGCCCCAGCATTTT
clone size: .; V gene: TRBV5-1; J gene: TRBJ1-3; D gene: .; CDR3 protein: CASSQGLEGNTIYF; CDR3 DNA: TGCGCCAGCAGCCAGGGGTTGGAAGGAAACACCATATATTTT
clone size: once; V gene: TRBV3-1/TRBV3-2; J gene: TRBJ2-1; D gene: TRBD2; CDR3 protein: CASSQQLAGGGNEQFF; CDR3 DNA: TGTGCCAGCAGCCAACAACTAGCGGGAGGAGGTAATGAGCAGTTCTTC
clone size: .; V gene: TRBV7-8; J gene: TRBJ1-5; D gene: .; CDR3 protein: CASSLGPDQPQHF; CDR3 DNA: TGTGCCAGCAGCTTAGGACCTGATCAGCCCCAGCATTTT
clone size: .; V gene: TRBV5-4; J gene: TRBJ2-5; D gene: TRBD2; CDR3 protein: CASSSSGGIKTQYF; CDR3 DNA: TGTGCCAGCAGCTCTAGCGGGGGGATAAAGACCCAGTACTTC
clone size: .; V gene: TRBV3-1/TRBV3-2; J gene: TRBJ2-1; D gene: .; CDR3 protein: CASSQDERTSGRAHNEQFF; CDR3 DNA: TGTGCCAGCAGCCAAGATGAGCGGACCAGCGGGCGGGCCCACAATGAGCAGTTCTTC
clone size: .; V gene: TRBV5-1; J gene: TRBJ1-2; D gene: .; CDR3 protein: CASTQGWNYGYTF; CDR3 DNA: TGCGCCAGCACCCAAGGGTGGAACTATGGCTACACCTTC
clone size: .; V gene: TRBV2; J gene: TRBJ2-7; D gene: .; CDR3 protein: CASSPLGYEQYF; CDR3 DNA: TGTGCCAGCAGCCCTCTAGGCTACGAGCAGTACTTC
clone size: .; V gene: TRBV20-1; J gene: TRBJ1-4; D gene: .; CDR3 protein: CSASAPHRVSAEKLFF; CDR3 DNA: TGCAGTGCTAGTGCCCCCCACAGGGTATCAGCCGAAAAACTGTTTTTT
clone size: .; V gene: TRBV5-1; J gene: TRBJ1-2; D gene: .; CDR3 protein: CASSGGTEENYGYTF; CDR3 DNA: TGCGCCAGCAGCGGGGGGACGGAGGAGAACTATGGCTACACCTTC
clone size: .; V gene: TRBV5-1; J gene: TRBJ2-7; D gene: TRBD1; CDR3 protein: CASSWGQGQYSYEQYF; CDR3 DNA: TGCGCCAGCAGCTGGGGACAGGGACAATATTCCTACGAGCAGTACTTC
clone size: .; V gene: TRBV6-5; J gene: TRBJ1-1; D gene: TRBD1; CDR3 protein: CASSRGDRGLTEAFF; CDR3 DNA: TGTGCCAGCAGTCGAGGGGACAGGGGGCTCACTGAAGCTTTCTTT
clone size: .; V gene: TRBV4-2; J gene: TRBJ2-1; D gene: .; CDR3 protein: CASSQVGGTNEQFF; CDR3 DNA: TGTGCCAGCAGCCAAGTAGGAGGGACCAATGAGCAGTTCTTC